This T cell receptor (beta chain) comes out of a study of blood T cell repertoires in COVID-19. Study-level information: Material from acute and convalescent COVID-19 was sourced from the United States, Italy and Spain.

Per the original methods: Amplification with reference gene primers provided the estimates of nucleated cell counts. Measured with immunoSEQ multiplex PCR; TCRdb has only the in-frame clones, and not every one. The V and J calls and clone size come from that table; D and trimming were worked out from the DNA. Of some 700,000 clones listed, 70% to 90% are singletons. What was sequenced was peripheral blood. The sequence was collected from a woman between 18 and 30 years old with acute or convalescent COVID-19.

CDR3 sequence: CASSQVGHWTSEKLFF. The CDR3 DNA sequence: TGTGCCAGCAGCCAAGTGGGGCACTGGACAAGTGAAAAACTGTTTTTT. This chain links TRBV14 with TRBJ1-4; a possible D gene is TRBD1 (5 bases). The germline gives CDR1 SGHDN, CDR2 FVKESK. The ends were cut back, 1 base at V and 7 bases at J, with 16 bases in the middle. There are 16 residues in the CDR3. The full variable domain, with the rest looked up from reference TRBV14 and TRBJ1-4, is EAGVTQFPSHSVIEKGQTVTLRCDPISGHDNLYWYRRVMGKEIKFLLHFVKESKQDESGMPNNRFLAERTGGTYSTLKVQPAELEDSGVYFCASSQVGHWTSEKLFFGSGTQLSVL.